This entry is about one T cell receptor beta chain. Its matching antigen is unknown. Additional DNA sequences in this sample encode the identical CDR3. This entry comes from a study of ipilimumab plus nivolumab after autologous stem cell transplantation. Notes on the study in general: TCR repertoire, Treg phenotype and gut microbiota reportedly support more study of this approach.

Through week 26, nivolumab 3 mg/kg IV was given weeks 1, 4, 7, 10, then biweekly. TCRdb keeps only in-frame clones here, not all; method: immunoSEQ multiplex PCR. The sample consists of 9,400 or so clones, 65% to 80% of them appearing once. The ends lost 0 bases at V and 7 bases at J; junction bases unmatched: 7. The CDR3 covers 16 residues. CDR1 is SGHNT, CDR2 YYREEE, per germline (reference sequence). This receptor was taken from a female donor with multiple myeloma. V gene TRBV5-4 combines with J gene TRBJ1-4, with TRBD1 matching 9 bases. The sequences come from PBMCs, collected in a trial of ipilimumab plus nivolumab as post-transplant consolidation. Written as DNA, the CDR3 is TGTGCCAGCAGCTTGGCCAACAGGGGGCAGGGTGAAAAACTGTTTTTT. Protein: CASSLANRGQGEKLFF.